One T cell receptor beta chain is described in this entry. Its cognate antigen is unknown. The data were obtained in a study of cytomegalovirus exposure and HLA in healthy donors. On the study more broadly: A subsequent analysis stated that the 100 to 150 validation repertoires were run on the same platform as the approximately 700 first-cohort repertoires.

Study-wide points: A few CMV-associated chains proved CMV antigen-specific in vitro.

V gave up 5 bases and J gave up 5 bases; unmatched junction bases: 9. Germline V gives CDR1 SGHNT, CDR2 YYREEE (reference sequence). The CDR3 extends over 14 amino acids. The protocol was immunoSEQ multiplex PCR, while the TCRdb copy is restricted to in-frame clones and leaves out a portion. The data hold under 250,000 clones, with roughly 84% observed a single time. Sequenced: PBMCs. The genes are TRBV5-4 and TRBJ2-7; TRBD1 matches at 8 bases. This TCR was recovered from a woman under 30 in good health and CMV-seropositive. The CDR3 spells CASSPGQGVDEQYF. The DNA for the CDR3 is TGTGCCAGCAGTCCCGGACAGGGTGTAGACGAGCAGTACTTC.